This T cell receptor (beta chain) stems from a study of cytomegalovirus exposure and HLA in healthy donors. About the research overall: One earlier analysis, a look at about 179 million T cells, found some 100 million unique TCR beta sequences.

The V gene lost 1 base and the J gene lost 3 bases, with 13 bases spanning the gap. The germline V gene has CDR1 SGHVS and CDR2 FNYEAQ. CDR3 length: 15 amino acids. PCR used 60 Vbeta primers and 13 Jbeta primers. Generated by immunoSEQ multiplex PCR, the TCRdb table keeps only in-frame clones and is missing some. The sample contains approximately 120,000 clones, more than 75% of which appear only once. Regarding the study as a whole: A previous analysis found most TCR beta V segments productive roughly 87% or roughly 30% of the time. An ancestry cluster, one associated with Asian ancestry, reportedly showed fewer N-insertions than the 666-donor mean in a later analysis.

To note about this clone: As yet, its antigen is unknown.

The receptor was isolated from a man in his forties or fifties in good health and CMV-seronegative. The chain is built from TRBV7-6 and TRBJ2-7, with a tentative D call TRBD2 (6 bases). The sequenced sample was PBMCs. The CDR3 DNA reads as TGTGCCAGCAGCTTAGATGGGGACTCCGTCTACGAGCAGTACTTC. Its protein product is CASSLDGDSVYEQYF.